These 4 T cell receptor beta chains share one sample of origin, sequenced in a study of T cells in localized non-small cell lung cancer. The assay was immunoSEQ multiplex PCR, and TCRdb's table has in-frame clones only and misses some. The sample has 70,000 to 75,000 clones; roughly 80% are singletons. The sequencing here drew on peripheral blood, taken before any cancer treatment. Receptor source: a female donor over 55 with stage I lung adenocarcinoma.

The chain recombines TRBV7-9 with TRBJ1-2; D remains unclear. V gave up 0 bases and J gave up 7 bases, with 15 bases separating them. Germline CDR1 is SEHNR and CDR2 is FQNEAQ (reference sequence). The CDR3 totals 15 residues. CDR3 bases: TGTGCCAGCAGCTTAGCCCTGGCAGGACGGGGTGGCTACACCTTC. Translated: CASSLALAGRGGYTF.

The V gene is TRBV5-8, the J gene TRBJ1-1; the match to TRBD1 covers 7 bases. The ends lost 3 bases at V and 8 bases at J; junction bases unmatched: 4. The CDR3 extends over 12 amino acids. Germline V gene lookup returns CDR1 SGHTS and CDR2 YDEGEE. The CDR3 bases are TGTGCCAGCAGCTGGGAGGACAGGGAAGCTTTCTTT. This sequence encodes CASSWEDREAFF.

This clone was seen only once. The chain joins TRBV6-4 to TRBJ1-5; 8 nucleotides match TRBD1. This CDR3 spans 17 amino acids. Germline V gene sequence: CDR1 MRHNA, CDR2 SNTAGT. Germline trimming cut 0 bases from V and 7 bases from J; bases unmatched to any gene: 11. CDR3 nucleotides: TGTGCCAGCAGTGACTCTGGCGGGCGGACAGGGTCCCAGCCCCAGCATTTT. Its protein product is CASSDSGGRTGSQPQHF.

The chain couples TRBV10-3 to TRBJ2-7; D ambiguous. Germline assignment: CDR1 ENHRY and CDR2 SYGVKD. The CDR3 has 12 amino acids. V was cut by 0 bases and J by 11 bases, with 11 bases left in between. In nucleotides, the CDR3 is TGTGCCATCAGTGAGTCGAGACACCTTAAGTACTTC. Protein: CAISESRHLKYF.